The 2 T cell receptor beta chains below were found in one sample sequenced in a study of PD-1 blockade in classical Hodgkin lymphoma (dated by TCRdb to about 2020). The sample's time point label, decoded: cycle 1 day 1 (C1D1), immediately before nivolumab initiation. Every trial patient had relapsed after autologous stem cell transplantation, and cohorts A, B and C differed in prior brentuximab vedotin exposure. The library was made by the immunoSEQ multiplex PCR assay. TCRdb holds this immuneACCESS table with in-frame rearrangements only. Some clones are missing; in checked studies, unresolved V genes explain under half, and the rest has no known cause. Across this sample there are about 98,000 clones, with around nine tenths seen only once. The ten largest clones represent 2.8% of the sample. Specimen: peripheral blood mononuclear cells (PBMCs), collected at baseline. The receptors stem from a human donor with classical Hodgkin lymphoma.

This CDR3 is CAWSVVNRGPTNEKLFF. The DNA of the CDR3 is TGTGCCTGGAGTGTTGTGAACAGGGGGCCCACTAATGAAAAACTGTTTTTT. The chain uses TRBV30 and TRBJ1-4, with 9 bases that match TRBD1. The germline V gene has CDR1 GTSNPN and CDR2 SVGIG (reference sequence). The CDR3 has 17 amino acids. V gave up 0 bases and J gave up 2 bases; unmatched junction bases: 7. The whole variable domain, filled in from reference TRBV30 and TRBJ1-4, reads SQTIHQWPATLVQPVGSPLSLECTVEGTSNPNLYWYRQAAGRGLQLLFYSVGIGQISSEVPQNLSASRPQDRQFILSSKKLLLSDSGFYLCAWSVVNRGPTNEKLFFGSGTQLSVL.

This chain joins TRBV28 and TRBJ1-2, with a possible D match to TRBD1 (5 bases). In germline, CDR1 is MDHEN, CDR2 SYDVKM. V was clipped by 8 bases and J by 0 bases, with 7 bases between them. The CDR3 sequence is 12 residues long. The CDR3 DNA follows: TGTGCCAGCTTGGGGGCTAACTATGGCTACACCTTC. Residues: CASLGANYGYTF.